Presented here are 19 T cell receptor beta chains from one specimen sequenced in a study of cytomegalovirus exposure and HLA in healthy donors. The primer mix had 60 Vbeta and 13 Jbeta primers. Clones were sequenced by immunoSEQ multiplex PCR, and TCRdb holds only the in-frame ones, with some missing. The sample has about 180,000 clones, about 80% seen once. The sequenced sample was PBMCs. These receptors all come from a man aged 25 to 40 in good health and CMV-seropositive.

This clone was seen more than once but under ten times. This chain joins TRBV5-1 and TRBJ2-1; 11 nucleotides agree with TRBD2. V was clipped by 4 bases and J by 0 bases; unmatched bases: 6. The CDR3 sequence is 17 residues long. Germline V gene lookup returns CDR1 SGHRS and CDR2 YFSETQ. The CDR3 DNA reads TGCGCCAGCAGCCAAACTAGCGGGGGTTCCTCCTACAATGAGCAGTTCTTC. Its translation is CASSQTSGGSSYNEQFF.

This clone was picked up one time. The chain has TRBV6-5 and TRBJ1-1; D gene unclear. This CDR3 is built from 11 residues. Germline CDR1 and CDR2: MNHEY and SVGAGI. Between the trimmed V and J ends, which lost 2 bases and 8 bases, there was a span of 6 bases. The CDR3 region has the DNA TGTGCCAGCAGTTACAAAGCAGAAGCTTTCTTT. Protein product: CASSYKAEAFF.

With respect to this clone: Other nucleotide sequences from this sample produce the same CDR3. CDR3 in amino acids: CASSLDTYEQYF. The CDR3 nucleotides are TGTGCCAGCAGCTTAGACACTTACGAGCAGTACTTC. The rearrangement links TRBV11-2 to TRBJ2-7; D ambiguous. Germline CDR1 SGHAT, CDR2 FQNNGV. V was clipped by 0 bases and J by 4 bases, with 4 bases between them. This CDR3 has 12 amino acids.

The chain employs TRBV9 and TRBJ1-1, with D perhaps matching TRBD1 (5 bases). The germline CDR1 and CDR2 sequences are SGDLS and YYNGEE. This CDR3 has 14 amino acids. V lost 0 bases and J lost 3, with 9 bases in between. CDR3 in DNA: TGTGCCAGCAGCGTAGGCGGAGGGGACACTGAAGCTTTCTTT. This encodes CASSVGGGDTEAFF.

The chain recombines TRBV30 with TRBJ1-3; tentative D call: TRBD1 (6 bases). The germline V and J ends were trimmed by 1 base and 4 bases, with 14 bases remaining between them. Germline-derived CDR1 and CDR2 are GTSNPN and SVGIG (reference sequence). The CDR3 runs to 15 residues. CDR3 region: CAWSALQGLGNTIYF. For the CDR3, the DNA is TGTGCCTGGAGTGCCTTACAGGGTTTGGGAAACACCATATATTTT.

This chain joins TRBV6-1 and TRBJ2-5; 10 bases fit TRBD2. The CDR3 is 13 residues long. J gave up 2 bases and V 10 bases, and 4 bases lay outside the gene matches. The germline V gene encodes CDR1 MNHNS and CDR2 SASEGT. CDR3 sequence: CATRTSGQETQYF. The CDR3 DNA sequence: TGTGCCACCCGGACTAGCGGACAAGAGACCCAGTACTTC.

V and J are TRBV5-4 and TRBJ2-7, with 8 bases that match TRBD1. Germline assignment: CDR1 SGHNT and CDR2 YYREEE (reference sequence). The junction had 7 bases not matched to a gene; V was cut back by 0 bases and J by 5 bases. This CDR3 contains 15 residues. DNA for the CDR3: TGTGCCAGCAGCTTGGAAAGACAGGGGTCCCACGAGCAGTACTTC. It is translated as CASSLERQGSHEQYF.

V and J are TRBV15 and TRBJ1-2; D unresolved. The CDR3 is 15 residues long. The V gene lost 4 bases and the J gene lost 3 bases, with 15 bases spanning the gap. From germline, CDR1 is LNHNV and CDR2 YYDKDF (reference sequence). CDR3 in amino acids: CATSTRFGEDYGYTF. The CDR3 DNA sequence: TGTGCCACCAGCACCCGATTTGGGGAGGACTATGGCTACACCTTC.

The chain couples TRBV18 to TRBJ2-7; 10 nucleotides align to TRBD1. With V trimmed by 3 bases and J by 6 bases, 8 bases remained unmatched. The germline V gene encodes CDR1 KGHSH and CDR2 LQKENI. CDR3 size: 15 residues. CDR3 sequence reads: CASSPPGQGSSEQYF. CDR3 nucleotides: TGTGCCAGCTCACCTCCGGGACAGGGGTCTAGCGAGCAGTACTTC.

The rearrangement joins TRBV6-1 to TRBJ1-1; D perhaps matches TRBD1 (6 bases). Germline CDR1 MNHNS, CDR2 SASEGT. This CDR3 region has 15 residues. Between the trimmed V and J ends, which lost 5 bases and 5 bases, there was a span of 18 bases. The CDR3 sequence: CASSRQQGGETEAFF. The DNA of the CDR3 is TGTGCCAGCAGTAGACAACAGGGTGGAGAGACTGAAGCTTTCTTT.

V and J are TRBV7-9 and TRBJ2-1; 7 positions agree with TRBD1. V shed 8 bases and J 6 bases; nucleotides not matched to a gene: 10. Germline CDR1 reads SEHNR; CDR2 reads FQNEAQ (reference sequence). CDR3 length: 14 residues. CDR3 in DNA: TGTGCCAGCTTTGGGACACAGGGGATCAATGAGCAGTTCTTC. Encoded protein: CASFGTQGINEQFF. Full variable domain (outside the CDR3, taken from reference TRBV7-9 and TRBJ2-1): DTGVSQNPRHKITKRGQNVTFRCDPISEHNRLYWYRQTLGQGPEFLTYFQNEAQLEKSRLLSDRFSAERPKGSFSTLEIQRTEQGDSAMYLCASFGTQGINEQFFGPGTRLTVL.

The CDR3: CASSLLSGARGYTF. The CDR3 bases are TGTGCCAGCAGCTTGTTGTCAGGGGCTCGGGGCTACACCTTC. The V and J genes are TRBV5-4 and TRBJ1-2; the D gene is possibly TRBD1 (6 bases). Germline CDR1 and CDR2: SGHNT and YYREEE (reference sequence). The V end was cut by 1 base, the J end by 8 bases, with 15 bases between. This CDR3 region has 14 residues.

The chain uses TRBV4-3 and TRBJ2-5; TRBD2 might be the D (6 bases). Per germline, CDR1 LGHNA and CDR2 YSLEER. Trimming left V 3 bases short and J 10 bases short, with 21 bases between. The CDR3 contains 15 residues. CDR3 loop: CASSHRVAGQLDQYF. In nucleotides, the CDR3 is TGCGCCAGCAGCCACCGGGTGGCGGGGCAATTGGACCAGTACTTC.

This chain joins TRBV28 and TRBJ1-1, with D unclear. Per the germline V gene, CDR1 is MDHEN and CDR2 is SYDVKM. This CDR3 is 13 amino acids long. The V end lost 7 bases, the J end lost 2 bases, and 11 bases lay between the germline ends. The CDR3 coding sequence is TGTGCCAGCACCCAGGAAGTAAACACTGAAGCTTTCTTT. Its translation: CASTQEVNTEAFF.

V and J are TRBV5-1 and TRBJ1-1; the match to TRBD1 covers 7 bases. V trimming: 1 base; J trimming: 7 bases; junction bases outside the gene matches: 7. From germline, CDR1 is SGHRS and CDR2 YFSETQ. The CDR3 contains 14 residues. The chain's CDR3 is CASSLRLGGGEAFF. The CDR3 DNA is TGCGCCAGCAGCTTGCGGTTAGGGGGCGGTGAAGCTTTCTTT. The full variable domain, in which reference TRBV5-1 and TRBJ1-1 provide the parts outside the CDR3, is KAGVTQTPRYLIKTRGQQVTLSCSPISGHRSVSWYQQTPGQGLQFLFEYFSETQRNKGNFPGRFSGRQFSNSRSEMNVSTLELGDSALYLCASSLRLGGGEAFFGQGTRLTVV.

The gene calls are TRBV9 and TRBJ2-2, with D perhaps TRBD2 (6 bases). CDR1 and CDR2 (germline): SGDLS, YYNGEE. The V end lost 0 bases, the J end lost 2 bases, and 17 bases lay between the germline ends. The CDR3 is made up of 18 amino acids. The CDR3 coding sequence is TGTGCCAGCAGCGTAGGGGTTATGGGACTGATAAACACCGGGGAGCTGTTTTTT. It is translated as CASSVGVMGLINTGELFF.

The V gene is TRBV6-6, the J gene TRBJ1-2; perhaps TRBD1 as D (5 bases). In germline, CDR1 is MNHNY, CDR2 SVGAGI (reference sequence). Trimming left V 4 bases short and J 6 bases short, with 9 bases between. This CDR3 comprises 12 residues. Written as DNA, the CDR3 is TGTGCCAGCAGTTCCAGGGTTGATGGCTACACCTTC. Encoded protein: CASSSRVDGYTF.

The CDR3 loop is CSVGGTGVYGYTF. In DNA form, the CDR3 reads TGCAGCGTTGGTGGGACAGGGGTCTATGGCTACACCTTC. The rearrangement joins TRBV29-1 to TRBJ1-2, with 10 nucleotides matching TRBD1. Looked up from germline, CDR1 is SQVTM and CDR2 is ANQGSEA. Unmatched junction bases numbered 3, after V lost 4 bases and J lost 4 bases. The CDR3 extends over 13 amino acids.

Points on this clone: Other DNA sequences in this sample translate to the same CDR3. The rearrangement links TRBV5-1 to TRBJ2-1, with 10 bases aligning to TRBD2. The CDR3 has 16 amino acids. J lost 2 bases, V lost 0 bases, and 2 bases had no gene match. The germline CDR1 and CDR2 sequences are SGHRS and YFSETQ. The CDR3 region is CASSLGTSGAYNEQFF. In DNA, the CDR3 is TGCGCCAGCAGCTTGGGGACTAGCGGAGCCTACAATGAGCAGTTCTTC. Combining the CDR3 with reference TRBV5-1 and TRBJ2-1 gives the whole variable domain KAGVTQTPRYLIKTRGQQVTLSCSPISGHRSVSWYQQTPGQGLQFLFEYFSETQRNKGNFPGRFSGRQFSNSRSEMNVSTLELGDSALYLCASSLGTSGAYNEQFFGPGTRLTVL.